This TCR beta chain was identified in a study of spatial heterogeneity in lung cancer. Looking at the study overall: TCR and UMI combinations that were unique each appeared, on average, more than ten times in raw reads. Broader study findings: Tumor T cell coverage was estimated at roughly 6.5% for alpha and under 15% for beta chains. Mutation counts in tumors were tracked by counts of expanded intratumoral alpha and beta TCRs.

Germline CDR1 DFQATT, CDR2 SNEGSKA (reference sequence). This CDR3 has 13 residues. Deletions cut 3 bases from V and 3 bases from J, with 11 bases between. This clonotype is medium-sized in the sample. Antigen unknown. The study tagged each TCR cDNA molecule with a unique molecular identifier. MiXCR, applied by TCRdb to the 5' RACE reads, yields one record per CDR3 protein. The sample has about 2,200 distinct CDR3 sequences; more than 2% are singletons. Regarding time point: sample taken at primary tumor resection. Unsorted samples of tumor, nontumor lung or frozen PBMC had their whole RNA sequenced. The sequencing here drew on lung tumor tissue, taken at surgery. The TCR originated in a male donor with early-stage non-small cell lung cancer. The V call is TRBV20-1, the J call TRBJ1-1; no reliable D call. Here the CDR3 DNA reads TGCAGTGCTAGGGACGGATGGGACACTGAAGCTTTCTTT. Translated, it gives CSARDGWDTEAFF.